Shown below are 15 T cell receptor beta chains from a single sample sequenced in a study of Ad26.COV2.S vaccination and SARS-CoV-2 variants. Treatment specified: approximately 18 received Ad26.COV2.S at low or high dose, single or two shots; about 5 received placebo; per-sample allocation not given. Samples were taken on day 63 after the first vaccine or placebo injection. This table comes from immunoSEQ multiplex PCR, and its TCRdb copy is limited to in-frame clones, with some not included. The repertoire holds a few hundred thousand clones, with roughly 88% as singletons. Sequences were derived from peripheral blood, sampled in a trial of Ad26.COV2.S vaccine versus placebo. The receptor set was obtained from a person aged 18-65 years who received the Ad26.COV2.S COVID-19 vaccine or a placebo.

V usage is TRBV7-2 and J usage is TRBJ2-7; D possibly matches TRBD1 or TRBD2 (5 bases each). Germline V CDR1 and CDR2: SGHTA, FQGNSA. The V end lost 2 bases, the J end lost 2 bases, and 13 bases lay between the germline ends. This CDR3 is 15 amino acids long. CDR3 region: CASSLRSGPPYEQYF. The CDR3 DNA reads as TGTGCCAGCAGCTTAAGATCGGGACCTCCCTACGAGCAGTACTTC.

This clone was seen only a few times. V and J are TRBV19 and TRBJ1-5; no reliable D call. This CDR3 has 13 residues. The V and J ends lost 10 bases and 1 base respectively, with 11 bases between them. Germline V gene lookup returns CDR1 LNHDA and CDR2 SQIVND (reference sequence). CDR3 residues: CATWSRSNQPQHF. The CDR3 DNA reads TGTGCCACCTGGAGTCGGAGCAATCAGCCCCAGCATTTT. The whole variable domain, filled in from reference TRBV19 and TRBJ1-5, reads DGGITQSPKYLFRKEGQNVTLSCEQNLNHDAMYWYRQDPGQGLRLIYYSQIVNDFQKGDIAEGYSVSREKKESFPLTVTSAQKNPTAFYLCATWSRSNQPQHFGDGTRLSIL.

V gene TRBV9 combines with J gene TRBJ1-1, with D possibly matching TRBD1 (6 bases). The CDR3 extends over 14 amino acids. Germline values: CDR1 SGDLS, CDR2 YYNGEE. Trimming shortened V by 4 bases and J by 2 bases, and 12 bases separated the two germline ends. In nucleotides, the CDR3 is TGTGCCAGCAGCCTAAGGGACATTAACACTGAAGCTTTCTTT. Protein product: CASSLRDINTEAFF.

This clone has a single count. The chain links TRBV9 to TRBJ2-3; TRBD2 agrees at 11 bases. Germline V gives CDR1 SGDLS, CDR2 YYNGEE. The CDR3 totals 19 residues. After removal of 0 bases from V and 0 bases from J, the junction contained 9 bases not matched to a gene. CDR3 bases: TGTGCCAGCAGCGTAGCGGCTAGCGGGAGGTTCCCTAGCACAGATACGCAGTATTTT. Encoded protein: CASSVAASGRFPSTDTQYF.

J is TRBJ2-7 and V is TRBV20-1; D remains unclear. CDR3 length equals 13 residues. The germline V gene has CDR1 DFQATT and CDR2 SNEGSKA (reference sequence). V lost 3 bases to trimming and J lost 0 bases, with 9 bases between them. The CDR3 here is CSASPTFSYEQYF. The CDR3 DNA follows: TGCAGTGCTAGTCCCACCTTCTCCTACGAGCAGTACTTC.

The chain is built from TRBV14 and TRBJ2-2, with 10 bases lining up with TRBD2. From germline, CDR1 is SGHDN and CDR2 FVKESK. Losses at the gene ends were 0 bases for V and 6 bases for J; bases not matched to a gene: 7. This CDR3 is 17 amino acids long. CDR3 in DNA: TGTGCCAGCAGCCAAGATCGGATAGCGGGAGGCTCCGGGGAGCTGTTTTTT. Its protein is CASSQDRIAGGSGELFF.

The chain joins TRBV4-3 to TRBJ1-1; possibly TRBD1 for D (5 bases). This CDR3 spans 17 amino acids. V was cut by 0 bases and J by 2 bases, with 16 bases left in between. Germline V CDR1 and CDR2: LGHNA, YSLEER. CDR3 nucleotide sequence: TGCGCCAGCAGCCAAGATGGGGGGATGGGCGGTAACACTGAAGCTTTCTTT. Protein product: CASSQDGGMGGNTEAFF.

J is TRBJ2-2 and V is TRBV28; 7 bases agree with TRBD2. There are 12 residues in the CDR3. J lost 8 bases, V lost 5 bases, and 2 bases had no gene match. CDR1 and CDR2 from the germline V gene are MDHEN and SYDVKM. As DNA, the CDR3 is TGTGCCAGCAGTCCGGGACTAGGGGAGCTGTTTTTT. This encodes CASSPGLGELFF.

The CDR3 protein is CSVEGADGPTSGRPQETQYF. In DNA form, the CDR3 reads TGCAGCGTTGAAGGAGCCGATGGGCCCACTAGCGGGAGGCCCCAAGAGACCCAGTACTTC. The genes are TRBV29-1 and TRBJ2-5, with 12 bases aligning to TRBD2. The germline V gene encodes CDR1 SQVTM and CDR2 ANQGSEA. This CDR3 is 20 amino acids long. J lost 1 base, V lost 1 base, and 16 bases had no gene match.

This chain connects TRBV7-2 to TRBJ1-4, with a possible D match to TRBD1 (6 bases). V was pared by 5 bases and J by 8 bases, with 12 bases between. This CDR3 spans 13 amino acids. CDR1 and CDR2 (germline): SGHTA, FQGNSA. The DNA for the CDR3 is TGTGCCAGCAGCCCGGGGGCGGGCGAAAAACTGTTTTTT. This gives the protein CASSPGAGEKLFF.

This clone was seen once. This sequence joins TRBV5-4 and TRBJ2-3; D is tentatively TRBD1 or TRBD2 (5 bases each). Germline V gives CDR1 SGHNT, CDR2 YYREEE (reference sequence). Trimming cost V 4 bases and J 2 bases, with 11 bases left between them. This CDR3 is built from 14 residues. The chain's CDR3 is CASSIRDATDTQYF. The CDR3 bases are TGTGCCAGCAGCATCCGGGACGCCACAGATACGCAGTATTTT. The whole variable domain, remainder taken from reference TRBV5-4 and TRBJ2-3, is ETGVTQSPTHLIKTRGQQVTLRCSSQSGHNTVSWYQQALGQGPQFIFQYYREEENGRGNFPPRFSGLQFPNYSSELNVNALELDDSALYLCASSIRDATDTQYFGPGTRLTVL.

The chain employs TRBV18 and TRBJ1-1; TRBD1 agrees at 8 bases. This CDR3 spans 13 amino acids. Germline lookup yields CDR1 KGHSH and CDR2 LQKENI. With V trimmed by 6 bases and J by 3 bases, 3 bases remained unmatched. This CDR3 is CASSPTGDTEAFF. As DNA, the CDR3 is TGTGCCAGCTCCCCGACAGGGGACACTGAAGCTTTCTTT.

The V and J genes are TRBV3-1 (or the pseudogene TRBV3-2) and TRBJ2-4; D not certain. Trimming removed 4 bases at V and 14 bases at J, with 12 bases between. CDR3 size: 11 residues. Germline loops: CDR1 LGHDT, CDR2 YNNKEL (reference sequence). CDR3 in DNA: TGTGCCAGCAGCCCCCCCATAGGCGAGTACTTC. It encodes CASSPPIGEYF.

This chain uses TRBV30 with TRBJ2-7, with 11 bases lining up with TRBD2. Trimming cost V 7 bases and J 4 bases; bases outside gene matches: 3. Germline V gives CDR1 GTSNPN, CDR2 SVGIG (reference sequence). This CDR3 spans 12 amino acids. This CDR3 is CAFTSGSYEQYF. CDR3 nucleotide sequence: TGTGCCTTTACTAGCGGGAGTTACGAGCAGTACTTC.

This chain's CDR3 is CASSLYSGSTDTQYF. Written as DNA, the CDR3 is TGTGCCAGCAGTTTATATAGCGGGAGTACAGATACGCAGTATTTT. The chain joins TRBV28 to TRBJ2-3, with 9 nucleotides matching TRBD2. The CDR3 covers 15 residues. The germline V gene has CDR1 MDHEN and CDR2 SYDVKM. Trimming at V came to 1 base and at J to 3 bases, leaving 2 bases not matched to a gene.